This TCR beta chain stems from a study of identical twins. Study results and caveats: Insertions ran lower in abundant cord blood beta clonotypes, though not in memory repertoires. Out-of-frame alpha sequences common to twins exhibited a surplus of low generation probability.

This clonotype was recorded a few times. Its specificity is not known. Germline V gene sequence: CDR1 SGHRS, CDR2 YFSETQ. The CDR3 is 14 residues long. Trimming pared 0 bases from V and 9 bases from J, leaving 10 bases between. Template switching, a step in the protocol, added a universal primer site, and cDNA carried unique molecular identifiers. TCRdb redid the calling of the 5' RACE reads with MiXCR, one entry per CDR3 protein. The sample has some 590,000 distinct CDR3 sequences; 9.6% are singletons. These same records also appear under a second study, on yellow fever vaccine responses in identical twins.

The receptor's source is a woman aged 18-30 years in good health. Sequenced material: PBMCs. V and J are TRBV5-1 and TRBJ1-6; possible D gene TRBD1, 6 bases. The DNA for the CDR3 is TGCGCCAGCAGCTTGGTAGGGGGAAGTTCACCCCTCCACTTT. This sequence encodes CASSLVGGSSPLHF.